The next 18 T cell receptor beta chains were all read from a single sample in a study of T cells in Graves' hyperthyroidism and ophthalmopathy. From RNA transcripts, TCR beta CDR3 regions were amplified. Carried out on the TCR CDR3, a first-round RT-PCR used the HTBI primer set. TCRdb recomputed calls from the multiplex PCR reads with MiXCR, one row per CDR3 protein. This sample has just under 750,000 distinct CDR3 sequences, with roughly 32% found just once. The specimen was blood. The receptors originated from a woman aged 40-49 years with Graves' hyperthyroidism.

The chain links TRBV19 to TRBJ2-2; D not resolved. Trimming took off 7 bases at V and 6 bases at J, with 15 bases between the two ends. The CDR3 loop spans 14 amino acids. Looked up from germline, CDR1 is LNHDA and CDR2 is SQIVND (reference sequence). CDR3 amino acids: CASTTAEYPGELFF. The CDR3 DNA reads as TGTGCCAGTACCACTGCTGAATACCCCGGGGAGCTGTTTTTT.

The chain carries TRBV12-3 or TRBV12-4 and TRBJ1-1; TRBD1 is a possible D gene (5 bases). Trimming cost V 2 bases and J 1 base, with 14 bases left between them. The CDR3 has 16 residues. In nucleotides, the CDR3 is TGTGCCAGCAGTTTAACAGGCTTACGACAGAACACTGAAGCTTTCTTT. Translating it yields CASSLTGLRQNTEAFF.

This chain connects TRBV10-3 to TRBJ2-2; D might be TRBD1 or TRBD2, each matching 7 bases. V lost 10 bases and J 6 bases, leaving 15 bases between the germline ends. Germline V CDR1 and CDR2: ENHRY, SYGVKD. This CDR3 contains 13 residues. CDR3 amino acids: CASTPGGAGELFF. DNA of the CDR3: TGTGCCAGCACCCCAGGGGGGGCCGGGGAGCTGTTTTTT.

This clonotype was seen a few times. The rearrangement uses TRBV10-3 and TRBJ1-4, with D uncertain. V lost 10 bases, J lost 7 bases, and 10 bases lay in between. CDR1 and CDR2 (germline): ENHRY, SYGVKD. This CDR3 spans 11 amino acids. CDR3: CASQIGEKLFF. For the CDR3, the DNA is TGTGCCAGCCAGATTGGTGAAAAACTGTTTTTT.

The J gene is TRBJ1-2, the V gene TRBV7-8, with 12 positions matching TRBD1. This CDR3 contains 16 residues. V shed 0 bases and J 4 bases; nucleotides not matched to a gene: 3. Germline CDR1 SGHVS, CDR2 FQNEAQ. CDR3: CASSLAGTGGLYGYTF. The CDR3 coding sequence is TGTGCCAGCAGCTTAGCCGGGACAGGGGGCCTCTATGGCTACACCTTC.

The J gene is TRBJ2-7, the V gene TRBV25-1; tentatively, D is TRBD1 (7 bases). With 7 bases removed from V and 3 bases from J, the gap between germline ends came to 19 bases. Looked up from germline, CDR1 is MGHDK and CDR2 is SYGVNS. This CDR3 is 15 amino acids long. In nucleotides, the CDR3 is TGTGCCAGCAACCGAAGGCGGGACAGCCTCTACGAGCAGTACTTC. Its protein product is CASNRRRDSLYEQYF.

This clonotype was recorded a few times. V is TRBV2 and J is TRBJ1-5; D is possibly TRBD1 (5 bases). CDR1 and CDR2 from the germline V gene are SNHLY and FYNNEI. This CDR3 has 14 residues. Deletions cut 5 bases from V and 3 bases from J, with 11 bases between. CDR3 bases: TGTGCCAGCAGTTCCCAGGGAACCAATCAGCCCCAGCATTTT. Residues: CASSSQGTNQPQHF.

The table lists this clonotype with many counts. The V call is TRBV24-1, the J call TRBJ1-1; D gene unclear. The CDR3 contains 12 residues. Germline-derived CDR1 and CDR2 are KGHDR and SFDVKD. V lost 8 bases and J 2 bases, leaving 8 bases between the germline ends. DNA of the CDR3: TGTGCCACCAAGAAGGTTAACACTGAAGCTTTCTTT. This gives the protein CATKKVNTEAFF.

The chain employs TRBV7-8 and TRBJ2-7; the D call may be TRBD1 or TRBD2 (5 bases each). There are 13 residues in the CDR3. The germline V gene encodes CDR1 SGHVS and CDR2 FQNEAQ. Trimming removed 9 bases at V and 1 base at J, with 13 bases between. The CDR3 region is CASGGSLSYEQYF. Here the CDR3 DNA reads TGTGCCAGTGGGGGAAGCTTATCCTACGAGCAGTACTTC.

Turning to this clonotype: A single base separates this from a much larger clone, so it may be a read error. This chain links TRBV2 with TRBJ2-2; unclear D gene. Per the germline V gene, CDR1 is SNHLY and CDR2 is FYNNEI. The length of the CDR3 is 14 residues. The V end was cut by 3 bases, the J end by 0 bases, with 5 bases between. For the CDR3, the DNA is TGTGCCAGCAGTGAGAGAGCGAACACCGGGGAGCTGTTTTTT. Protein sequence: CASSERANTGELFF.

V usage is TRBV19 and J usage is TRBJ2-7; maybe TRBD1 (6 bases). Germline V gene sequence: CDR1 LNHDA, CDR2 SQIVND (reference sequence). The CDR3 spans 13 residues. The V and J ends lost 3 bases and 6 bases respectively, with 12 bases between them. CDR3 in DNA: TGTGCCAGTAGTATTCAGGGGCCCTCCGAGCAGTACTTC. Translated: CASSIQGPSEQYF.

The genes are TRBV12-3 or TRBV12-4 and TRBJ2-5; D is ambiguous. Trimming took 5 bases from V and 1 from J, leaving 8 bases between them. The CDR3 contains 13 residues. CDR3 region: CASSPRFQETQYF. CDR3 nucleotides: TGTGCCAGCAGTCCGAGGTTCCAAGAGACCCAGTACTTC.

With respect to this clonotype: At one end the junction does not follow the germline gene, possibly because of a read error. The chain recombines TRBV6-5 with TRBJ2-5, with D uncertain. This CDR3 region has 14 residues. CDR1 and CDR2 (germline): MNHEY, SVGAGI. The CDR3, as DNA: TGTGCCAGCAGTTCGGCAGGCATCCAAGAGGCCCAGTACTTC. This encodes CASSSAGIQEAQYF.

This clonotype was seen more than once but under ten times. CDR3 residues: CSARPRGGGWYEQYF. The CDR3 DNA follows: TGCAGTGCTAGACCCCGGGGAGGGGGTTGGTACGAGCAGTACTTC. The chain uses TRBV20-1 and TRBJ2-7; TRBD2 might be the D (7 bases). V was clipped by 2 bases and J by 4 bases, with 18 bases between them. The CDR3 extends over 15 amino acids. From germline, CDR1 is DFQATT and CDR2 SNEGSKA (reference sequence).

There are a few counts of this clonotype. The V gene is TRBV29-1, the J gene TRBJ1-1; D gene uncertain. CDR1 is SQVTM and CDR2 is ANQGSEA in the germline V gene. Trimming stripped 4 bases from V and 6 bases from J, with 15 bases between. The CDR3 contains 13 residues. The CDR3 sequence is CSVASGVLAEAFF. CDR3 nucleotides: TGCAGCGTTGCCTCCGGGGTCCTTGCTGAAGCTTTCTTT.

V usage is TRBV12-3 or TRBV12-4 and J usage is TRBJ2-7; D is undetermined. There are 15 residues in the CDR3. The V end was cut by 6 bases, the J end by 4 bases, with 19 bases between. The CDR3 nucleotides are TGTGCCAGCAGCCAAGGACGGGCTCGGATTTACGAGCAGTACTTC. Translating gives CASSQGRARIYEQYF.

This clonotype has only a few counts. V gene TRBV7-9 combines with J gene TRBJ1-5; 11 positions match TRBD1. CDR1 is SEHNR, CDR2 FQNEAQ, per germline (reference sequence). V lost 1 base and J lost 6; bases outside the gene matches: 2. The CDR3 has 15 amino acids. CDR3 amino acids: CASSLGTGGSQPQHF. The CDR3 DNA reads as TGTGCCAGCAGCTTAGGGACAGGGGGCAGTCAGCCCCAGCATTTT.

Only a few counts were recorded for this clonotype. V is TRBV25-1 and J is TRBJ2-3, with 10 bases that match TRBD2. Per germline, CDR1 MGHDK and CDR2 SYGVNS. V trimming: 3 bases; J trimming: 5 bases; junction bases outside the gene matches: 8. CDR3 size: 16 residues. The CDR3 region is CASSETSGPRGDTQYF. The CDR3 bases are TGTGCCAGCAGTGAGACTAGCGGGCCACGGGGAGATACGCAGTATTTT.